This entry concerns a single T cell receptor (beta chain). Its antigen is not identified. Other DNA variants within this sample encode the same CDR3. These data are taken from a study of T cell responses to AZD1222 COVID-19 vaccine. The CDR3 sequence is 13 residues long. The germline V gene has CDR1 MDHEN and CDR2 SYDVKM. V lost 6 bases and J lost 4; bases outside the gene matches: 4. Study-wide findings and caveats: Repertoires were obtained only post-peak T cell response.

The data were produced by immunoSEQ multiplex PCR, yet TCRdb's version contains in-frame clones alone and is incomplete. The table includes roughly 120,000 clones, around 92% detected once. This chain links TRBV28 with TRBJ1-2; 8 nucleotides match TRBD1. This specimen was peripheral blood, taken 28 days after the second AZD1222 dose. The receptor's source is an adult who received the AZD1222 COVID-19 vaccine. Written as DNA, the CDR3 is TGTGCCAGCAGACGACAGGGGATCTATGGCTACACCTTC. It codes for CASRRQGIYGYTF.